This TCR beta chain was recovered during a study of PD-L1 blockade in urothelial cancer. Study-wide context: At 6 weeks and at 3 weeks (second dose) after treatment start, blood was analyzed. A median around 140,000 T cells were found in blood samples.

This clone came up once. The V end was cut by 5 bases, the J end by 7 bases, with 17 bases between. The germline gives CDR1 SGHAT, CDR2 FQNNGV. This CDR3 contains 15 residues. Sequencing was performed with immunoSEQ multiplex PCR; in TCRdb, only in-frame clones are kept and a portion is missing. The table has about 82,000 clones, 90% to 95% seen once. The TCR comes from a man in his sixties with urothelial cancer. This sample comprised PBMCs, obtained around atezolizumab (anti-PD-L1) treatment. This chain links TRBV11-2 with TRBJ2-2; tentatively, D is TRBD2 (7 bases). DNA of the CDR3: TGTGCCAGCAGCCTCCGCGGGGGCCTGGTCGGGGAGCTGTTTTTT. Translation: CASSLRGGLVGELFF.